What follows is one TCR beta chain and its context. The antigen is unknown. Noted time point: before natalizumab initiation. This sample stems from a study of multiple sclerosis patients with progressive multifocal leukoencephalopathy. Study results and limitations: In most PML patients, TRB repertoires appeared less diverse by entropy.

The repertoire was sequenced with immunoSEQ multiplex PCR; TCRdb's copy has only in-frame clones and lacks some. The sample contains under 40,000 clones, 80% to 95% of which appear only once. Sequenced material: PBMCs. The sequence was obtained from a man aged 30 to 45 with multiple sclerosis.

CDR3 coding DNA: TGTGCCAGCAGCGGGGCTAGCGGAGACTACGAGCAGTACTTC. Encoded protein: CASSGASGDYEQYF. V is TRBV7-6 and J is TRBJ2-5; 7 nucleotides line up with TRBD2. Matching the DNA end better, TRBJ2-7 makes the J call doubtful. Germline V gene lookup returns CDR1 SGHVS and CDR2 FNYEAQ. This CDR3 region has 14 residues.